Described below is a single T cell receptor (beta chain) sequence and its context. This sample is drawn from a study of blood T cell repertoires in COVID-19. Study-level background: Sites across the United States, Italy and Spain contributed samples from acute and convalescent COVID-19. Nucleic acid was either cDNA or gDNA, and it came from T cells, B-cell-depleted T cells, or PBMCs.

Per the original data handling: From reference gene primer amplification, estimates of nucleated cell counts were derived. Repertoires were generated with immunoSEQ multiplex PCR, while TCRdb's copy carries only in-frame clones and drops some. The V and J calls and the clone size are those of that table, but D and trimming were determined from the DNA. Among 200,000 to 250,000 clones, 80% to 85% were seen once, and the ten largest hold 4.5% to 5.5%. The germline V gene encodes CDR1 MNHNS and CDR2 SASEGT. V was cut by 0 bases and J by 3 bases, with 12 bases left in between. The CDR3 consists of 15 residues.

This receptor was taken from a woman in her sixties or seventies who had recovered from COVID-19. V and J are TRBV6-1 and TRBJ2-7; D remains unclear. Sequencing was carried out using peripheral blood. Here the CDR3 DNA reads TGTGCCAGCAGTGAAGCGCCTCCTCCAGACTACGAGCAGTACTTC. It specifies CASSEAPPPDYEQYF.